What follows is one T cell receptor (beta chain) and its context. The source of the sample is a study of blood T cell repertoires in COVID-19. Study-level background: The analysed material was cDNA or gDNA that came from T cells, B-cell-depleted T cells, or PBMCs.

Authors' data handling: Amplification of reference gene primers provided the estimated nucleated cell counts. TCRdb keeps only in-frame clones here, not all; method: immunoSEQ multiplex PCR. From that table come the V and J calls and clone size; the DNA was used to work out D and trimming. The sample yields 80,000 or so clones, 65% to 90% seen once. From germline, CDR1 is MGHRA and CDR2 YSYEKL. CDR3 size: 16 residues. V shed 1 base and J 3 bases; nucleotides not matched to a gene: 7. The chain carries TRBV4-1 and TRBJ1-2; TRBD1 agrees at 8 bases. The clonotype originates from a man at least 80 years old with acute or convalescent COVID-19. The source material was peripheral blood. The CDR3 region is CASSQVGGQADYGYTF. CDR3 nucleotides: TGCGCCAGCAGCCAAGTAGGGGGACAGGCGGACTATGGCTACACCTTC.